This T cell receptor (beta chain) appears in the sequencing data of a study of regulatory T cells in long-lasting Graves disease. CDR3 regions were amplified by Arm-PCR using iRepertoire HTBI primers to build TCR beta libraries. TCRdb reanalysed the multiplex PCR reads using MiXCR and keeps one entry per CDR3 protein. Among around 400,000 distinct CDR3 sequences listed, over 20% were seen once. Stated time point: persistent/refractory GD, antithyroid drugs over 5 years with positive TRAb. Researchers made the TCR library from RNA that was extracted from PBMCs. Investigators report Graves' disease was diagnosed under American Thyroid Association guidelines. This clonotype was seen at least ten times. This clonotype was sampled from a female donor with Graves disease. The sequencing here drew on peripheral blood mononuclear cells (PBMCs), taken when the disease was refractory, from a patient treated with antithyroid drugs.

The CDR3 region is CASKGTGELFF. In DNA, the CDR3 is TGTGCCAGCAAGGGCACCGGGGAGCTGTTTTTT. The chain combines TRBV28 with TRBJ2-2; D not resolved. CDR1 and CDR2 (germline): MDHEN, SYDVKM. Trimming pared 7 bases from V and 4 bases from J, leaving 4 bases between. The CDR3 has 11 residues.